This T cell receptor (beta chain) was profiled in a study of blood T cells in healthy people across ages. Study outcomes and limitations: Long-lived and aged donors differed, with more naive CD4+ cells and higher diversity in the long-lived.

A second about 6 to 11 cycle PCR used barcoded and J-beta primers. TCRdb used MiXCR to reprocess the 5' RACE reads, holding one entry per CDR3 protein. The sample has about 1.8 million distinct CDR3 sequences; less than 50% are singletons. Germline values: CDR1 MNHEY, CDR2 SVGAGI. This CDR3 is built from 15 residues. V shed 6 bases and J shed 4 bases, with 16 bases lying between them. The individuals who served as donors were healthy Caucasians living in Russia, aged roughly 6 to 90. PBMCs, at least 6 million per sample, were isolated. This clonotype was detected only a few times. The antigen is undetermined.

The material sequenced was blood. The TCR was taken from a woman aged 40-49 years in good health. V is TRBV6-5 and J is TRBJ2-1; perhaps TRBD1 as D (6 bases). CDR3 amino acids: CASRPTGFRYNEQFF. The DNA for the CDR3 is TGTGCCAGCAGACCCACAGGGTTCCGTTACAATGAGCAGTTCTTC.